The present entry profiles one T cell receptor beta chain with its context. Its antigen is unidentified. The data derive from a study of cytomegalovirus exposure and HLA in healthy donors. Across the study: One earlier analysis, a look at around 170 million T cells, found about 110 million unique TCR beta sequences.

The CDR3 is made up of 13 amino acids. The germline V gene encodes CDR1 LNHDA and CDR2 SQIVND (reference sequence). The trim removed 7 bases at V and 1 base at J, leaving 3 bases unmatched. Study-level points and caveats: A prior analysis recorded that most TCR beta V segments were productive about 87% or about 30% of the time. A later analysis showed TCR association rates differing by HLA locus, peaking at DRB1 and lowest at HLA-C.

Use of 60 Vbeta and 13 Jbeta primers characterized the PCR. Using immunoSEQ multiplex PCR, the repertoire was profiled, and TCRdb retains in-frame clones only, with some absent. The data contain about 180,000 clones, roughly 88% of them singletons. V is TRBV19 and J is TRBJ1-2, with 7 bases that match TRBD1. The receptor was isolated from a girl aged 2 to 10 in good health and CMV-seropositive. Specimen: PBMCs. The CDR3 region has the DNA TGTGCCAGTACTAGACAGGGTAACTATGGCTACACCTTC. It encodes CASTRQGNYGYTF. The variable domain in full, with the rest retrieved from reference TRBV19 and TRBJ1-2, is DGGITQSPKYLFRKEGQNVTLSCEQNLNHDAMYWYRQDPGQGLRLIYYSQIVNDFQKGDIAEGYSVSREKKESFPLTVTSAQKNPTAFYLCASTRQGNYGYTFGSGTRLTVV.